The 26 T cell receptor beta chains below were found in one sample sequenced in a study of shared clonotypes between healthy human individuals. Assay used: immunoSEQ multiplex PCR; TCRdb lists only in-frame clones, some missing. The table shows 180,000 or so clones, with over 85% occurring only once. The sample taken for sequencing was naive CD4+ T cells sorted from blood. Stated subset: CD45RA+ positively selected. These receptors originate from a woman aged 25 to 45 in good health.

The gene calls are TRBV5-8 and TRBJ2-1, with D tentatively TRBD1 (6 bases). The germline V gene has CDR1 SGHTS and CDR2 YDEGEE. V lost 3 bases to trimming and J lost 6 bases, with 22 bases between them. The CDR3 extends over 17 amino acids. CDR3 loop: CASSSTGTSFPSNEQFF. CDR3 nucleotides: TGTGCCAGCAGCTCAACCGGGACATCATTCCCTTCCAATGAGCAGTTCTTC.

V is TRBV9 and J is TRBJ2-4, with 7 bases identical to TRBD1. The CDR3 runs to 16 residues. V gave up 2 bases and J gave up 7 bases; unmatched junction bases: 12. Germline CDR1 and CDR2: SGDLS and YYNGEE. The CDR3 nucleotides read TGTGCCAGCAGCGTTGGTAGGCCCAGGGGGATGAACATTCAGTACTTC. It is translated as CASSVGRPRGMNIQYF.

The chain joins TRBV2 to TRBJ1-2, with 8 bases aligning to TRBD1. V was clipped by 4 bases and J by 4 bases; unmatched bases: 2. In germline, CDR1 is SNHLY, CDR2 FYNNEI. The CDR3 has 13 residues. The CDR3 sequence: CASSGQGSYGYTF. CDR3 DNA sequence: TGTGCCAGCAGTGGACAGGGGAGCTATGGCTACACCTTC.

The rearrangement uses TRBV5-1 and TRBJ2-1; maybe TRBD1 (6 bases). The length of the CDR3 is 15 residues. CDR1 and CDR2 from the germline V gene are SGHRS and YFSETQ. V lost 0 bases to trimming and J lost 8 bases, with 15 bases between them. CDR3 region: CASSLGQGSFDEQFF. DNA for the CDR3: TGCGCCAGCAGCTTGGGGCAGGGGTCTTTCGATGAGCAGTTCTTC.

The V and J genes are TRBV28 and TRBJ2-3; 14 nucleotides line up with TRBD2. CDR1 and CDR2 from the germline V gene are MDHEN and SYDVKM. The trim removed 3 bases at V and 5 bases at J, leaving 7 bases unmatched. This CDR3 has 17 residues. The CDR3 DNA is TGTGCCAGCAGTTTGGGACTAGCGGGAGCTCCGGTAGATACGCAGTATTTT. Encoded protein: CASSLGLAGAPVDTQYF.

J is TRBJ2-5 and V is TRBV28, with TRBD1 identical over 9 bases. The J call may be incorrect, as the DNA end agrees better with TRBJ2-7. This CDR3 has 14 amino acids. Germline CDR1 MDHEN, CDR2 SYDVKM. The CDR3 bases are TGTGCCAGCAGCTCCGGACAGGGGACCTACGAGCAGTACTTC. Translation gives CASSSGQGTYEQYF.

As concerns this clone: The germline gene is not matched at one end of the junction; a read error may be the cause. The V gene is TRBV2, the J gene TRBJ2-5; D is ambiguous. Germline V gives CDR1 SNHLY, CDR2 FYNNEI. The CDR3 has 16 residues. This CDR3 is CASSEEPDGFKETQYF. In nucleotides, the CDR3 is TGTGCCAGCAGCGAAGAACCGGACGGTTTTAAAGAGACCCAGTACTTC.

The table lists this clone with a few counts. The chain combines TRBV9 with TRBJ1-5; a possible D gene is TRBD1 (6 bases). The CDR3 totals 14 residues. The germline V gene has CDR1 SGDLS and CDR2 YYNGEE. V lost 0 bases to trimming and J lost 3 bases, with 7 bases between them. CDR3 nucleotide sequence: TGTGCCAGCAGCGTAGGACAGGTCAATCAGCCCCAGCATTTT. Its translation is CASSVGQVNQPQHF.

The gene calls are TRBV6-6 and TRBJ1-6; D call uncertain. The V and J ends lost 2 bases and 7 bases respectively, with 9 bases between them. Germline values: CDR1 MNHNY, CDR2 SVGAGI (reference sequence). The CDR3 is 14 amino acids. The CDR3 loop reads CASSYEGRNSPLHF. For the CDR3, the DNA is TGTGCCAGCAGTTACGAGGGCAGGAATTCACCCCTCCACTTT.

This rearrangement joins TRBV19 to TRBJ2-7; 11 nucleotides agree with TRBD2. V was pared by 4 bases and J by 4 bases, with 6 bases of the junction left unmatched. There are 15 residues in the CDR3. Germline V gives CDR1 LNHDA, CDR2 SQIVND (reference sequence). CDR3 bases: TGTGCCAGTAGTAAACTAGCGGGAGTCTCTTACGAGCAGTACTTC. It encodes CASSKLAGVSYEQYF.

Here the CDR3 DNA reads TGTGCCAGCAGCCGCCTGGGACTGAGGGGCTCCTACAATGAGCAGTTCTTC. It specifies CASSRLGLRGSYNEQFF. The chain couples TRBV7-3 to TRBJ2-1; a weak D match, TRBD2 (6 bases). CDR3 length: 17 residues. Germline CDR1 reads SGHTA; CDR2 reads FQGTGA. Trimming left V 5 bases short and J 0 bases short, with 17 bases between.

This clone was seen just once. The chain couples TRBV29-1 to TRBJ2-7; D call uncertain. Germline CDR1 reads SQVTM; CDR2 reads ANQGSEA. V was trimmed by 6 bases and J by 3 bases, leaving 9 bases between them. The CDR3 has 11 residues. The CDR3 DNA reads TGCAGCGTCCTAGTCCTCTACGAGCAGTACTTC. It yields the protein CSVLVLYEQYF.

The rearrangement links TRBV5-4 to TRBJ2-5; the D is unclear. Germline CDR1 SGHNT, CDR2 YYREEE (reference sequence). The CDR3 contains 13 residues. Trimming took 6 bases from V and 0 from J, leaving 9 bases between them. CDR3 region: CASTSKNQETQYF. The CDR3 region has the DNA TGTGCCAGCACTTCAAAAAACCAAGAGACCCAGTACTTC. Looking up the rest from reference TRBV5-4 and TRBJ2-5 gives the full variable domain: ETGVTQSPTHLIKTRGQQVTLRCSSQSGHNTVSWYQQALGQGPQFIFQYYREEENGRGNFPPRFSGLQFPNYSSELNVNALELDDSALYLCASTSKNQETQYFGPGTRLLVL.

The CDR3 DNA reads as TGTGCCAGCAGTGAAGGGGGGGCTGGATCACCCCTCCACTTT. Amino acid sequence: CASSEGGAGSPLHF. This chain links TRBV25-1 with TRBJ1-6; TRBD1 might be the D (6 bases). V dropped 2 bases and J dropped 10 bases, with 12 bases sitting between them. Looked up from germline, CDR1 is MGHDK and CDR2 is SYGVNS. The CDR3 spans 14 residues.

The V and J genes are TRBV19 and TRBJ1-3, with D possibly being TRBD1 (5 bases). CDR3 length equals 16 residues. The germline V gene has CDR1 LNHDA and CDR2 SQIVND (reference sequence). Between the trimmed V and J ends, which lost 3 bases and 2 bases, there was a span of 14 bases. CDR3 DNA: TGTGCCAGTAGTATCCGCCAGGGCCGGCCTGGAAACACCATATATTTT. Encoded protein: CASSIRQGRPGNTIYF.

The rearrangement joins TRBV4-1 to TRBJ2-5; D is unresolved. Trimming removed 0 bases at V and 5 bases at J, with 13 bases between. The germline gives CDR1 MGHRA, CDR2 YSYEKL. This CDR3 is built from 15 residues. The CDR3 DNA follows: TGCGCCAGCAGCCAAGAATACCCGCAGCTCGAGACCCAGTACTTC. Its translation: CASSQEYPQLETQYF.

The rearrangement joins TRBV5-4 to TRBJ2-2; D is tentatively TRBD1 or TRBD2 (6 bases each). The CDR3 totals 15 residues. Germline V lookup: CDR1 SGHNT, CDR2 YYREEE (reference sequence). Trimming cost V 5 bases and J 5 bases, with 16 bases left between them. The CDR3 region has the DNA TGTGCCAGCAGTTCGGGGGCGACTCTGACCGGGGAGCTGTTTTTT. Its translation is CASSSGATLTGELFF.

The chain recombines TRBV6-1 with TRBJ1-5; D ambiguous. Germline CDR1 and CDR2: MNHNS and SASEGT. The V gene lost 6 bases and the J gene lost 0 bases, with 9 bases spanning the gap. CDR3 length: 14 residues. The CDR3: CASRKEYSNQPQHF. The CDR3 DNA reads TGTGCCAGCAGGAAGGAGTATAGCAATCAGCCCCAGCATTTT.

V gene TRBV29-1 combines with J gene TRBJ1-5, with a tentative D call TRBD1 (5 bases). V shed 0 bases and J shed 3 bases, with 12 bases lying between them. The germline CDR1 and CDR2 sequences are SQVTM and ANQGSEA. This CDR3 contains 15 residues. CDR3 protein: CSVEDRCRDNQPQHF. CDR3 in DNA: TGCAGCGTTGAAGATAGATGCAGGGACAATCAGCCCCAGCATTTT.

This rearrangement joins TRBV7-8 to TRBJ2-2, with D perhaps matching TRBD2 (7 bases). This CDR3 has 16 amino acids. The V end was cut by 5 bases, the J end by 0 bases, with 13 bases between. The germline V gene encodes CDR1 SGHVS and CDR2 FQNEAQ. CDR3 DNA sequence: TGTGCCAGCAGCGGGGGGGCTAGCGCGAACACCGGGGAGCTGTTTTTT. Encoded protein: CASSGGASANTGELFF.

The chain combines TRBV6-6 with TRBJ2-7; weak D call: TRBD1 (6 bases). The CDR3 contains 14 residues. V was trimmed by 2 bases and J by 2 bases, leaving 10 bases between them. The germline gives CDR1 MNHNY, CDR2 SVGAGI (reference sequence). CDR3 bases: TGTGCCAGCAGTTACAGGGGGAAACCCTACGAGCAGTACTTC. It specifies CASSYRGKPYEQYF.

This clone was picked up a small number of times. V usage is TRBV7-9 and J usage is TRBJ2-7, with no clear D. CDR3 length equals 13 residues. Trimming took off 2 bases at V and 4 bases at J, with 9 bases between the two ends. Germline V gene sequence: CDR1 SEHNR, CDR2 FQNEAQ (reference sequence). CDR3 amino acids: CASSLFGSYEQYF. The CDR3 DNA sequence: TGTGCCAGCAGCTTATTTGGCAGTTACGAGCAGTACTTC.

CDR3: CASGVDEQYF. CDR3 in DNA: TGTGCCAGCGGGGTCGACGAGCAGTACTTC. The chain is built from TRBV7-9 and TRBJ2-5; D is uncertain. With the DNA end fitting TRBJ2-7 better, the J assignment may be wrong. The CDR3 has 10 amino acids. CDR1 is SEHNR and CDR2 is FQNEAQ in the germline V gene (reference sequence).

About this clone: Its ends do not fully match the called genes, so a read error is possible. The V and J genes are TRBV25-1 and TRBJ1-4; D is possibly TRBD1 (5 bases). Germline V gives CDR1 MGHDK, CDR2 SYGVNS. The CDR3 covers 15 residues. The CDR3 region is CASSESGPLNEKLFF. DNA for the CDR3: TGTGCCAGCAGCGAATCAGGGCCACTTAATGAAAAACTGTTTTTT.

CDR3 amino acids: CASSSGQGEFNEQFF. The CDR3 DNA reads as TGTGCCAGCAGCTCGGGACAGGGGGAGTTCAATGAGCAGTTCTTC. The chain recombines TRBV11-1 with TRBJ2-1; 11 nucleotides match TRBD1. CDR3 length: 15 amino acids. V shed 4 bases, J shed 6 bases, and the junction held 5 bases outside the gene matches. CDR1 and CDR2 from the germline V gene are SGHAT and FQDESV (reference sequence).

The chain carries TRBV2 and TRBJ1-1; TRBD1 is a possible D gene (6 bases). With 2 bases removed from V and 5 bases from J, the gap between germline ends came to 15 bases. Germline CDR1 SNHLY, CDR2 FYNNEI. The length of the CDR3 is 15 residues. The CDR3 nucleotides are TGTGCCAGCAGTGAACGGGTTCAGGGGACAACTGAAGCTTTCTTT. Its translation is CASSERVQGTTEAFF.